The source of this TCR beta chain is a study of CD8+ T cells in alopecia areata. Study in general: The drug, oral tofacitinib, was given to treated patients at 5 to 10 mg twice daily. Points from the study as a whole: Normal skin's resident alphabeta T cells are sequenced alongside lesional scalp T cells.

Regarding this clone: The target antigen is unknown.

V lost 5 bases to trimming and J lost 4 bases, with 11 bases between them. Germline V gene data show CDR1 as MNHEY and CDR2 as SMNVEV (reference sequence). CDR3 size: 13 residues. Treatment of the sample: oral pan-JAK inhibitor, 5-10 mg twice daily. Specimens obtained from alopecia areata patients comprised lesional scalp punch biopsies and peripheral blood. Extraction and reverse transcription of RNA yielded cDNA as the sequencing template. The data were produced by immunoSEQ multiplex PCR, yet TCRdb's version contains in-frame clones alone and is incomplete. This sample has about 74,000 clones, with 29% found just once.

The sequence was collected from a human donor with alopecia areata. Material: CD8+ T cells sorted from blood, obtained at week 4, from a patient treated with tofacitinib. The gene calls are TRBV27 and TRBJ1-1, with D hard to call. The DNA of the CDR3 is TGTGCCAGCAGTGGTCCCAGCGCCACTGAAGCTTTCTTT. It codes for CASSGPSATEAFF.